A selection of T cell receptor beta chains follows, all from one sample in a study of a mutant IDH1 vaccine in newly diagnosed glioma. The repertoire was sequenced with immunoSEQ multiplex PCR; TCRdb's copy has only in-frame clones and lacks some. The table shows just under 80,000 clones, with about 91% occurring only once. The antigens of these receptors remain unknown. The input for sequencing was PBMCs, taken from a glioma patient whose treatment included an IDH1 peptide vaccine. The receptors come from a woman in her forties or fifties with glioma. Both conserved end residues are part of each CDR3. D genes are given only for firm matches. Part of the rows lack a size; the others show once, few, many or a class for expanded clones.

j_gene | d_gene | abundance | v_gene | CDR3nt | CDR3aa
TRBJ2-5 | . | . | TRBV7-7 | TGTGCTAGCAGCTTAGATAGTAGGGCAGAGACCCAGTACTTC | CASSLDSRAETQYF
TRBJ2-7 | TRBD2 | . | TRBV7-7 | TGTGCTAGCAGCTTGGGGGGAGGGAGTGACGAGCAGTACTTC | CASSLGGGSDEQYF
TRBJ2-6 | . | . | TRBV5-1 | TGCGCCAGCAGCTTACGACGACGCTCTGGGGCCAACGTCCTGACTTTC | CASSLRRRSGANVLTF
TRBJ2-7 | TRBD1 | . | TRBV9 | TGTGCCAGCAGCGTAGCCGGACAGGAAGTATATGAGCAGTACTTC | CASSVAGQEVYEQYF
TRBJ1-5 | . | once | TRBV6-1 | TGTGCCAGCAGTGAACGGCCAAATCAGCCCCAGCATTTT | CASSERPNQPQHF
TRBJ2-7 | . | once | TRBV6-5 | TGTGCCAGCAAATCCCGGGGACCGGCCTACGAGCAGTACTTC | CASKSRGPAYEQYF
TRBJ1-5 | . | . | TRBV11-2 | TGTGCCAGCAGCTTAGGAGGGTTTAGCAATCAGCCCCAGCATTTT | CASSLGGFSNQPQHF
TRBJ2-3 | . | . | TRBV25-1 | TGTGCCAGCAGTGAATTGGGGCAAAATGGAGATACGCAGTATTTT | CASSELGQNGDTQYF
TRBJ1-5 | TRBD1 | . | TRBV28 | TGTGCCAGCAGGTGGCGGGACAGCTCTAATCAGCCCCAGCATTTT | CASRWRDSSNQPQHF
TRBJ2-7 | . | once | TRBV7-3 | TGTGCCAGCAGCTTAAACAGGGTTGGCGAGCAGTACTTC | CASSLNRVGEQYF
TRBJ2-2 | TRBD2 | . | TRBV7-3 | TGTGCCAGCAGCGGTGGGGCTAGCGGATTCACCGGGGAGCTGTTTTTT | CASSGGASGFTGELFF
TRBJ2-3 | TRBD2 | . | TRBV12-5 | TGTGCTAGTGGTTTGGAACTAGCGGGAGGGCTGTATTTT | CASGLELAGGLYF
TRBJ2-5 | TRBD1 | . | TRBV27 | TGTGCCAGCAGTTTTCAGGGGGCGGCAAAGACCCAGTACTTC | CASSFQGAAKTQYF
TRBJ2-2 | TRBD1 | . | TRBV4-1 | TGCGCCAGCAGGGACAGGGGGCCCACCGGGGAGCTGTTTTTT | CASRDRGPTGELFF
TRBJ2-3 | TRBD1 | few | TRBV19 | TGTGCCAGTAGTATTGAAGGTTTGGGGACAGGGGGAACAGATACGCAGTATTTT | CASSIEGLGTGGTDTQYF
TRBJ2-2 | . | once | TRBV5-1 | TGCGCCAGCAGTCGGCCGAACACCGGGGAGCTGTTTTTT | CASSRPNTGELFF
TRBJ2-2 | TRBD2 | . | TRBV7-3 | TGTGCCAGCAGCCTCCGGGTAGCGGGCACCGGGGAGCTGTTTTTT | CASSLRVAGTGELFF
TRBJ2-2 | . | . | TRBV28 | TGTGCCAGCAGTTCCGCCCCGGACACCGGGGAGCTGTTTTTT | CASSSAPDTGELFF
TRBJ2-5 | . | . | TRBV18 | TGTGCCAGCTCACCAGGGGTCAGCGAGACCCAGTACTTC | CASSPGVSETQYF
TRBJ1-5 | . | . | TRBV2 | TGTGCCAGCAGCGACAGTAATAGCAATCAGCCCCAGCATTTT | CASSDSNSNQPQHF
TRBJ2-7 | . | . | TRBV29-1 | TGCAGCGTTGAATTTCCCGGGGACGAGCAGTACTTC | CSVEFPGDEQYF
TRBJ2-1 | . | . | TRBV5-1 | TGCGCCAGCAGCTTGAATCACGGGCAGCAGTTCTTC | CASSLNHGQQFF
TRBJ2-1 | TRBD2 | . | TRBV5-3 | TGTGCCAGAAGCTCCAGCGGGGGAGGCAATGAGCAGTTCTTC | CARSSSGGGNEQFF
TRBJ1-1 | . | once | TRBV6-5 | TGTGCCAGCACCTTACGCAGGGTTCAGGATACTGAAGCTTTCTTT | CASTLRRVQDTEAFF
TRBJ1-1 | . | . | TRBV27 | TGTGCCAGCTCTAAAGGCCAGGCGAACACTGAAGCTTTCTTT | CASSKGQANTEAFF
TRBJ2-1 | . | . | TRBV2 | TGTGCCAGCAGTGATAAGGCGGCAGGTGATGAGCAGTTCTTC | CASSDKAAGDEQFF
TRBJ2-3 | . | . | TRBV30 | TGTGCCTGGAGCTTGGACAGCACAGATACGCAGTATTTT | CAWSLDSTDTQYF
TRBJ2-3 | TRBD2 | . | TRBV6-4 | TGTGCCAGCAGTAGACTAGCGGGAGCCACAGATACGCAGTATTTT | CASSRLAGATDTQYF
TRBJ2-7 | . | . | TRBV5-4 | TGTGCCAGCAGCTTAACAAGCGACTCCTACGAGCAGTACTTC | CASSLTSDSYEQYF
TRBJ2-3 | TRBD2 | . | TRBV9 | TGTGCCAGCAGCGTATATGGGGGAGGGCCGGGAGATACGCAGTATTTT | CASSVYGGGPGDTQYF
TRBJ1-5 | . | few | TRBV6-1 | TGTGCCAGCACTGGGACATATAGCAATCAGCCCCAGCATTTT | CASTGTYSNQPQHF
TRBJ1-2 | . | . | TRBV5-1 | TGCGCCAGCAGCTTGGCCCTCGGGAACTATGGCTACACCTTC | CASSLALGNYGYTF
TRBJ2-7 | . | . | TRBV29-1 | TGCAGCGTAGGGACACAGGTCATCGGCGAGCAGTACTTC | CSVGTQVIGEQYF
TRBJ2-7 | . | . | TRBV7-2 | TGTGCCAGCAGCTTAGGAGGAAGGGCATCCTACGAGCAGTACTTC | CASSLGGRASYEQYF
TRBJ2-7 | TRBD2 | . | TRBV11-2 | TGTGCCAGCAGCCCGAGGGGACTAGCGGGAGGCCGGGACTACGAGCAGTACTTC | CASSPRGLAGGRDYEQYF
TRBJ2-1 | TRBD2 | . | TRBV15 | TGTGCCACCAGCAGGGGACTAGCGGCCCTTAATGAGCAGTTCTTC | CATSRGLAALNEQFF
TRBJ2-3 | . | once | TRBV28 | TGTGCCAGCAGTTTATCCAGAGATACGCAGTATTTT | CASSLSRDTQYF
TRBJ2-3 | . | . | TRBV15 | TGTGCCACCAGCCAAGGGCAGAACCGGGCCGCCCGGACAGATACGCAGTATTTT | CATSQGQNRAARTDTQYF
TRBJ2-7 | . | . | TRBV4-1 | TGCGCCAGCAGCCAACCAGACTACTCCTACGAGCAGTACTTC | CASSQPDYSYEQYF
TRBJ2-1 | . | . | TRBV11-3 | TGTGCCAGCAGCTCCTTAGCGGACCATGAGCAGTTCTTC | CASSSLADHEQFF
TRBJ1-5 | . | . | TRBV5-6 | TGTGCCAGCAGCTGGGGACCGTTAGGCAATCAGCCCCAGCATTTT | CASSWGPLGNQPQHF
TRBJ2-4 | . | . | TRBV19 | TGTGCCAGTACCTCCCAGGCATCAGCCAAAAACATTCAGTACTTC | CASTSQASAKNIQYF
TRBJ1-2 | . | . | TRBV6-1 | TGTGCCAGCAGACTCCGGGCCACCCATGGCTACACCTTC | CASRLRATHGYTF
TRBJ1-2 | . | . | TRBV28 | TGTGCCAGCAGCTCGGGGGGGCCCGTTTATGGCTACACCTTC | CASSSGGPVYGYTF
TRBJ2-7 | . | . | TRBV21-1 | TGTGCCAGCAGCAATCAAGTGGTTGAGCAGTACTTC | CASSNQVVEQYF
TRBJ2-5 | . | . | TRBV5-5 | TGTGCCAGCAGCTTGGAGGGGGAAGCGACCCAGTACTTC | CASSLEGEATQYF
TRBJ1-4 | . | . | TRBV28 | TGTGCCAGCACCGTTCTTCAGGGAACTCGTGAAAAACTGTTTTTT | CASTVLQGTREKLFF
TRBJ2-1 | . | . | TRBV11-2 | TGTGCCAGCAGCTTAGAGGCTAGGGGTGAGCAGTTCTTC | CASSLEARGEQFF
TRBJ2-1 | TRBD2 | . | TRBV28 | TGTGCCAGCAGTCTCGATCCGGGACTAGCGTCACATGAGCAGTTCTTC | CASSLDPGLASHEQFF
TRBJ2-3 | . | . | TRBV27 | TGTGCCAGCAAGTTATTCAGGGGCACAGATACGCAGTATTTT | CASKLFRGTDTQYF
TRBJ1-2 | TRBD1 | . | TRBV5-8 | TGTGCCAGCAGCTACCCGGACAGGCAATATGGCTACACCTTC | CASSYPDRQYGYTF
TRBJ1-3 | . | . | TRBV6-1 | TGTGCCAGCAGTGCCAGACTGAGCTCTGGAAACACCATATATTTT | CASSARLSSGNTIYF
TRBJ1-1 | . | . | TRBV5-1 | TGCGCCAGCAGCTACGATCCTTTGGGGACTGAAGCTTTCTTT | CASSYDPLGTEAFF
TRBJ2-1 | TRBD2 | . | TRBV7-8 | TGTGCCAGCAGCTCCCTAGCGGGAGACTACAATGAGCAGTTCTTC | CASSSLAGDYNEQFF
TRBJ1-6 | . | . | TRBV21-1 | TGTGCCAGCAGCTCAAACAGAGTTTATAATTCACCCCTCCACTTT | CASSSNRVYNSPLHF
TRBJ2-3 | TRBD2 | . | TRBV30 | TGTGCCTGGAGTACCGGGACTAGCGGGGGAACAGATACGCAGTATTTT | CAWSTGTSGGTDTQYF
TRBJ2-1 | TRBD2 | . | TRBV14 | TGTGCCAGCAGCCCCCGAATAGCGGGGCACAATGAGCAGTTCTTC | CASSPRIAGHNEQFF
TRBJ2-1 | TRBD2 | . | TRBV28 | TGTGCCAGCAGTTTATCCATGCGGGAGGCCCGATCCTACAATGAGCAGTTCTTC | CASSLSMREARSYNEQFF
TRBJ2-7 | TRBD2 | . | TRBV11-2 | TGTGCCAGCAGCTTAAACCTAGCGGGAGTTATGGGGTCCTACGAGCAGTACTTC | CASSLNLAGVMGSYEQYF
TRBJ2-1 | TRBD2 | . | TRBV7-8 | TGTGCCAGCAGCTTAGCTGGACTAGGAGGAATTAATGAGCAGTTCTTC | CASSLAGLGGINEQFF